Each of the 12 T cell receptor beta chains below was sequenced from the same sample in a study of T cells in Graves' hyperthyroidism and ophthalmopathy. TCR beta CDR3 region amplification was performed from RNA transcripts. Primed by the HTBI set, a first-round RT-PCR was run on the TCR CDR3. TCRdb reprocessed the multiplex PCR reads via MiXCR and lists one record per CDR3 protein. The repertoire includes roughly 500,000 distinct CDR3 sequences, less than 25% of them detected once, and 10% to 12% sits in the top ten. Sequencing was carried out using blood. The receptors shown here come from a woman under 40 with Graves' ophthalmopathy.

This rearrangement joins TRBV2 to TRBJ1-2; D is unresolved. Trimming took off 3 bases at V and 4 bases at J, with 9 bases between the two ends. Germline lookup yields CDR1 SNHLY and CDR2 FYNNEI. This CDR3 is built from 13 residues. CDR3 DNA sequence: TGTGCCAGCAGTGAGTGGCTGGCCTATGGCTACACCTTC. It specifies CASSEWLAYGYTF.

This clonotype came up many times. The genes are TRBV2 and TRBJ2-2; 7 bases line up with TRBD1. CDR1 is SNHLY and CDR2 is FYNNEI in the germline V gene. After removal of 2 bases from V and 6 bases from J, the junction contained 0 bases not matched to a gene. The length of the CDR3 is 13 residues. The CDR3 here is CASSEQGAGELFF. For the CDR3, the DNA is TGTGCCAGCAGTGAACAGGGGGCCGGGGAGCTGTTTTTT.

This clonotype was counted at least ten times. This rearrangement joins TRBV7-3 to TRBJ1-1; D is unclear. Per germline, CDR1 SGHTA and CDR2 FQGTGA. The length of the CDR3 is 13 residues. V was cut by 8 bases and J by 1 base, with 11 bases left in between. CDR3 sequence (DNA): TGTGCCAGCCGCCCATCCGCGAACACTGAAGCTTTCTTT. Translated, it gives CASRPSANTEAFF.

This chain connects TRBV20-1 to TRBJ2-4, with D hard to call. The CDR3 extends over 13 amino acids. The germline V gene encodes CDR1 DFQATT and CDR2 SNEGSKA (reference sequence). The V gene lost 0 bases and the J gene lost 8 bases, with 11 bases spanning the gap. The chain's CDR3 is CSARDGQRHIQYF. The CDR3 DNA reads as TGCAGTGCTAGAGATGGGCAAAGGCACATTCAGTACTTC.

This chain joins TRBV19 and TRBJ1-5; the D gene is possibly TRBD1 (6 bases). With 2 bases removed from V and 3 bases from J, the gap between germline ends came to 11 bases. CDR3 length: 15 amino acids. The germline gives CDR1 LNHDA, CDR2 SQIVND (reference sequence). This CDR3 reads CASSIRQGINQPQHF. CDR3 DNA: TGTGCCAGTAGTATAAGGCAGGGGATCAATCAGCCCCAGCATTTT.

The chain joins TRBV10-3 to TRBJ1-5, with 7 nucleotides matching TRBD1. With V trimmed by 4 bases and J by 4 bases, 7 bases remained unmatched. The CDR3 contains 15 residues. The V gene's germline CDR1 is ENHRY and CDR2 SYGVKD. CDR3 coding DNA: TGTGCCATCAGTGCAGGGACAGAACAGAATCAGCCCCAGCATTTT. Residues: CAISAGTEQNQPQHF.

This clonotype has a handful of counts. The chain joins TRBV5-6 to TRBJ2-5; TRBD2 is a possible D gene (6 bases). Germline lookup yields CDR1 SGHDT and CDR2 YYEEEE. Trimming stripped 2 bases from V and 2 bases from J, with 16 bases between. The CDR3 covers 16 residues. CDR3 sequence (DNA): TGTGCCAGCAGCTTTGGTGGAGGGGTGCGGCAAGAGACCCAGTACTTC. Protein: CASSFGGGVRQETQYF.

As to this clonotype: A much larger clone differs by one base, so this may be a read error. The V call is TRBV7-2, the J call TRBJ2-7; unclear D gene. CDR1 is SGHTA and CDR2 is FQGNSA in the germline V gene. This CDR3 contains 14 residues. CDR3 sequence: CASSTPTLSYEEYF. The CDR3, as DNA: TGTGCCAGCAGTACTCCGACACTCTCCTACGAGGAGTACTTC.

The V gene is TRBV6-1, the J gene TRBJ1-5; D unclear. V lost 9 bases and J lost 0, with 18 bases in between. Looked up from germline, CDR1 is MNHNS and CDR2 is SASEGT. The CDR3 is 16 amino acids. The CDR3 region is CASDFGVQASNQPQHF. The DNA for the CDR3 is TGTGCCAGTGATTTTGGGGTTCAAGCTAGCAATCAGCCCCAGCATTTT.

This clonotype was detected ten times or more. The chain couples TRBV12-3 or TRBV12-4 to TRBJ2-7, with no clear D. This CDR3 contains 14 residues. V was trimmed by 3 bases and J by 3 bases, leaving 12 bases between them. Here the CDR3 reads CASSLYYRNYEQYF. DNA for the CDR3: TGTGCCAGCAGTTTGTATTACAGAAACTACGAGCAGTACTTC.

The chain employs TRBV5-1 and TRBJ2-7, with 9 bases fitting TRBD1. J lost 5 bases, V lost 0 bases, and 9 bases had no gene match. Germline V gene data show CDR1 as SGHRS and CDR2 as YFSETQ. CDR3 length equals 16 residues. The CDR3 region is CASSLGTGTGFHEQYF. CDR3 coding DNA: TGCGCCAGCAGCTTGGGAACCGGGACAGGGTTCCACGAGCAGTACTTC.

The chain joins TRBV12-3 or TRBV12-4 to TRBJ2-2; no firm D call. This CDR3 is 14 amino acids long. The V end was cut by 4 bases, the J end by 5 bases, with 11 bases between. For the CDR3, the DNA is TGTGCCAGCAGTTCCCATATGGGAACCGGGGAGCTGTTTTTT. Amino acids: CASSSHMGTGELFF.